This T cell receptor (beta chain) derives from a study of blood T cells in healthy people across ages. Trimming cost V 5 bases and J 7 bases, with 11 bases left between them. The CDR3 consists of 12 residues. Germline V gives CDR1 SEHNR, CDR2 FQNEAQ (reference sequence). Donation came from healthy Caucasian individuals in Russia who were aged about 6 to 100. The use of a sample-barcoded 5' primer and a J-beta primer mix characterized a second PCR of about 7 to 12 cycles. Each cDNA molecule was tagged by a template-switch adaptor with 12 random nucleotides. In TCRdb, the 5' RACE reads were re-called with MiXCR into one record per CDR3 protein. The table lists fewer than 2,000,000 distinct CDR3 sequences, 35% to 50% of them singletons.

The gene calls are TRBV7-9 and TRBJ1-1, with D unresolved. The TCR originated in a human donor in good health. Sequenced: blood. The CDR3 DNA reads TGTGCCAGCAGCATGAGTATCGGTGAAGCTTTCTTT. This encodes CASSMSIGEAFF.